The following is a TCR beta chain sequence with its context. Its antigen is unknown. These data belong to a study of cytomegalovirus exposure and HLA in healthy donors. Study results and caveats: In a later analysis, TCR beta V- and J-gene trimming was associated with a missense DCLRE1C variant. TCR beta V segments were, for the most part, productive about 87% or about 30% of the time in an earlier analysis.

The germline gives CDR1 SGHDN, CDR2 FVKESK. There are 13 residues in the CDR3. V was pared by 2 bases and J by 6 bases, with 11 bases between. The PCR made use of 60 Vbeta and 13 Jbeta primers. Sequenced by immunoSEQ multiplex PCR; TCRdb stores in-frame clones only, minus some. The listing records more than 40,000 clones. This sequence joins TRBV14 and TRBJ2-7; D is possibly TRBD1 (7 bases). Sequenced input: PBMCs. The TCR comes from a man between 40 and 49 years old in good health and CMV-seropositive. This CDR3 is CASSQNQGGEQYF. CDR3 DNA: TGTGCCAGCAGCCAAAATCAGGGGGGCGAGCAGTACTTC.